This T cell receptor (beta chain) was recovered during a study of blood T cells in healthy people across ages. It was with a sample-barcoded 5' primer and a J-beta primer mix that a second PCR of roughly 6 to 11 cycles was run. TCRdb itself ran the 5' RACE reads through MiXCR, one entry per CDR3 protein. The sample holds 650,000 to 1,000,000 distinct CDR3 sequences, under 40% seen once. Study results and caveats: Donor CMV infection status was unknown, possibly confounding age-related changes in expanded clonotypes.

This clonotype has just a few counts. Its target is not known. The CDR3 spans 13 residues. Trimming stripped 0 bases from V and 3 bases from J, with 6 bases between. Germline-derived CDR1 and CDR2 are SGHKS and YYEKEE (reference sequence). Sequencing was done on a sample of blood. The clonotype comes from a young man in good health. This chain connects TRBV5-5 to TRBJ1-2, with D unresolved. The CDR3 protein is CASSLEQHYGYTF. As DNA, the CDR3 is TGTGCCAGCAGCTTGGAACAGCACTATGGCTACACCTTC.